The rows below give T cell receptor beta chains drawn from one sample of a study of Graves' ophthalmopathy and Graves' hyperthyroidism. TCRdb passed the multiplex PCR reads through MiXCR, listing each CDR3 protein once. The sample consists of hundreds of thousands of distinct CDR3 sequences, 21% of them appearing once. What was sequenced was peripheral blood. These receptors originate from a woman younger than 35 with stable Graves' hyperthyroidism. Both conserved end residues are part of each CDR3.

CASSSVGDGYTF,TRBJ1-2,TRBV6-5
CSARIETQYF,TRBJ2-5,TRBV20-1
CAKTGTSGGADETQYF,TRBJ2-5,TRBV12-3/TRBV12-4
CASSAGLAGVFEQYF,TRBJ2-7,TRBV9
CASSLGWGWGYTF,TRBJ1-2,TRBV7-2
CSVETEDSDEQYF,TRBJ2-7,TRBV29-1
CASSLVEGEEAFF,TRBJ1-1,TRBV5-1
CSATRLAGANQETQYF,TRBJ2-5,TRBV20-1
CASSFERAYNSPLHF,TRBJ1-6,TRBV5-1
CASSPIGRNSYEQYF,TRBJ2-7,TRBV7-9
CASSLEGGTQYF,TRBJ2-5,TRBV5-1
CASSFQVLTDTQYF,TRBJ2-3,TRBV12-3/TRBV12-4
CAISVGTKSSYEQYF,TRBJ2-7,TRBV10-3
CASSYEGGGTEAFF,TRBJ1-1,TRBV6-5
CASGYSGSLTGELFF,TRBJ2-2,TRBV12-5
CAWSGGQGAMGNQPQHF,TRBJ1-5,TRBV30
CASSRGLDGELFF,TRBJ2-2,TRBV6-1
CASSLAPRYEQYF,TRBJ2-7,TRBV7-2
CSARGRGNQPQHF,TRBJ1-5,TRBV20-1
CASSDRGRGANVLTF,TRBJ2-6,TRBV2
CSVEDPRRRETQYF,TRBJ2-5,TRBV29-1
CASSPRAVVNTEAFF,TRBJ1-1,TRBV9
CASSNANPTNYGYTF,TRBJ1-2,TRBV19
CAIGGGAQETQYF,TRBJ2-5,TRBV10-3
CASSPSYGSIRSGANVLTF,TRBJ2-6,TRBV28
CASSPRGQFYEQYF,TRBJ2-7,TRBV27
CASSESAGSNGYTF,TRBJ1-2,TRBV6-4
CASSLNGPLSGNTIYF,TRBJ1-3,TRBV12-3/TRBV12-4
CASSIDPGHMNTEAFF,TRBJ1-1,TRBV19
CASSYTGLGNEQYF,TRBJ2-7,TRBV5-1
CASSYRTAVNTEAFF,TRBJ1-1,TRBV6-2/TRBV6-3
CSVEGGSGEQYF,TRBJ2-7,TRBV29-1
CAISEPQEVETQYF,TRBJ2-5,TRBV10-3
CASSFLGQAYEQYF,TRBJ2-7,TRBV27
CASSFLNTEAFF,TRBJ1-1,TRBV28
CSARDLFDRKDVYIQYF,TRBJ2-4,TRBV20-1
CAWIGTDKRNTIYF,TRBJ1-3,TRBV30
CASSAGGTQNQPQHF,TRBJ1-5,TRBV19
CASSSRGSGGDFETQYF,TRBJ2-5,TRBV6-5
CASRRGTGESYEQYF,TRBJ2-7,TRBV28
CASSSSYRETQYF,TRBJ2-5,TRBV7-2
CASSLRRFNQPQHF,TRBJ1-5,TRBV28
CASSQGWVYGYTF,TRBJ1-2,TRBV7-9
CASATTVGAYEQYF,TRBJ2-7,TRBV6-5
CASSVEGHGSPLHF,TRBJ1-6,TRBV2
CASSEEGVETYEQYF,TRBJ2-7,TRBV6-1
CASSDVGASGNTIYF,TRBJ1-3,TRBV12-3/TRBV12-4
CANSLRLVGTGELFF,TRBJ2-2,TRBV28
CASKKLADLQETQYF,TRBJ2-5,TRBV28
CASSQSVGGVFYEQYF,TRBJ2-7,TRBV4-2
CASSEKVAGAYEQYF,TRBJ2-7,TRBV6-1
CASSSVGKFSPLHF,TRBJ1-6,TRBV12-3/TRBV12-4
CASSIPTRGWGSDSYEQYF,TRBJ2-7,TRBV11-3
CASSLNKGGSGTWKNQPQHF,TRBJ1-5,TRBV7-3